These 18 T cell receptor beta chains were sequenced from one sample in a study of cytomegalovirus exposure and HLA in healthy donors. In the PCR, 60 Vbeta and 13 Jbeta primers were used. This table comes from immunoSEQ multiplex PCR, and its TCRdb copy is limited to in-frame clones, with some not included. Its table lists 90,000 to 130,000 clones. Sequenced material: PBMCs. These receptors originate from a man aged 40-49 years in good health and CMV-seropositive.

V and J are TRBV25-1 and TRBJ2-1; weak D call: TRBD1 (6 bases). V lost 6 bases and J 5 bases, leaving 14 bases between the germline ends. The germline V gene has CDR1 MGHDK and CDR2 SYGVNS. The CDR3 totals 14 residues. The CDR3 region is CASREYGTNNEQFF. CDR3 DNA sequence: TGTGCCAGCAGAGAGTACGGGACAAACAATGAGCAGTTCTTC.

The chain recombines TRBV5-4 with TRBJ2-3, with 8 bases lining up with TRBD2. Germline lookup yields CDR1 SGHNT and CDR2 YYREEE (reference sequence). This CDR3 region has 16 residues. The V and J ends lost 4 bases and 4 bases, in that order; junction bases with no gene match: 11. CDR3 sequence (DNA): TGTGCCAGCAGCCCAACGGGAGGGGGTCGGTCAGATACGCAGTATTTT. Translation gives CASSPTGGGRSDTQYF.

J is TRBJ1-1 and V is TRBV5-5; 7 bases line up with TRBD1. The CDR3 is 15 amino acids. Germline V lookup: CDR1 SGHKS, CDR2 YYEKEE (reference sequence). V shed 3 bases and J 2 bases; nucleotides not matched to a gene: 7. Written as DNA, the CDR3 is TGTGCCAGCAGCTCCTACACAGGGGACAACACTGAAGCTTTCTTT. The encoded protein is CASSSYTGDNTEAFF.

CDR3 DNA sequence: TGTGCCAGTAGTACAAACCGGGACAGGGGATACAATGAGCAGTTCTTC. Translating gives CASSTNRDRGYNEQFF. V and J are TRBV19 and TRBJ2-1, with TRBD1 identical over 10 bases. The ends lost 4 bases at V and 4 bases at J; junction bases unmatched: 7. The V gene's germline CDR1 is LNHDA and CDR2 SQIVND (reference sequence). The CDR3 is made up of 16 amino acids.

V and J are TRBV10-3 and TRBJ2-7; D is unresolved. Looked up from germline, CDR1 is ENHRY and CDR2 is SYGVKD. Trimming left V 0 bases short and J 1 base short, with 4 bases between. This CDR3 has 13 residues. As DNA, the CDR3 is TGTGCCATCAGTGAGTCGACTTCCTACGAGCAGTACTTC. Translation gives CAISESTSYEQYF.

J is TRBJ2-6 and V is TRBV7-2, with TRBD1 matching over 8 bases. This CDR3 is 16 amino acids long. V shed 5 bases and J 2 bases; nucleotides not matched to a gene: 5. Looked up from germline, CDR1 is SGHTA and CDR2 is FQGNSA. The CDR3 here is CASSRGQGTGANVLTF. CDR3 nucleotides: TGTGCCAGCAGCAGAGGACAGGGAACTGGGGCCAACGTCCTGACTTTC.

The chain combines TRBV6-1 with TRBJ2-7; no clear D gene. V was shortened by 7 bases and J by 1 base, with 11 bases between the two germline ends. The germline gives CDR1 MNHNS, CDR2 SASEGT. The CDR3 has 13 residues. CDR3 residues: CASTRTGSYEQYF. The CDR3 nucleotides read TGTGCCAGCACCCGAACGGGTTCCTACGAGCAGTACTTC.

This chain joins TRBV29-1 and TRBJ2-3, with 16 bases matching TRBD2. The CDR3 length is 15 residues. The trim removed 7 bases at V and 10 bases at J, leaving 11 bases unmatched. CDR1 and CDR2 (germline): SQVTM, ANQGSEA. The CDR3 loop is CSGDPPGTSGRAQYF. The CDR3, as DNA: TGCAGCGGGGACCCGCCGGGGACTAGCGGGAGGGCGCAGTATTTT.

The V call is TRBV11-2, the J call TRBJ2-5; 8 bases fit TRBD1. The J call is in doubt because the DNA end fits TRBJ2-7 better. Germline V gene sequence: CDR1 SGHAT, CDR2 FQNNGV. The CDR3 length is 14 residues. In nucleotides, the CDR3 is TGTGCCAGCAGCTTAGGGCAGGGGGCGTACGAGCAGTACTTC. Encoded protein: CASSLGQGAYEQYF.

The rearrangement uses TRBV25-1 and TRBJ1-5; 8 nucleotides match TRBD1. Trimming cost V 5 bases and J 2 bases; bases outside gene matches: 2. This CDR3 has 14 residues. Germline lookup yields CDR1 MGHDK and CDR2 SYGVNS. CDR3 nucleotides: TGTGCCAGCAGTCCGACAGGGGGCAATCAGCCCCAGCATTTT. This encodes CASSPTGGNQPQHF. Full variable domain (remainder filled in from reference TRBV25-1 and TRBJ1-5): EADIYQTPRYLVIGTGKKITLECSQTMGHDKMYWYQQDPGMELHLIHYSYGVNSTEKGDLSSESTVSRIRTEHFPLTLESARPSHTSQYLCASSPTGGNQPQHFGDGTRLSIL.

The rearrangement joins TRBV5-4 to TRBJ2-1; TRBD2 matches at 13 bases. The trim removed 4 bases at V and 7 bases at J, leaving 5 bases unmatched. The CDR3 loop spans 15 amino acids. Germline CDR1 SGHNT, CDR2 YYREEE (reference sequence). DNA of the CDR3: TGTGCCAGCAGCCCGGGACTAGCGGGATTGAATGAGCAGTTCTTC. The encoded protein is CASSPGLAGLNEQFF.

In nucleotides, the CDR3 is TGTGCCAGCAGCCAAGATGCGAAGGGGGACACCATATATTTT. This gives the protein CASSQDAKGDTIYF. The chain carries TRBV14 and TRBJ1-3; possibly TRBD1 for D (6 bases). The germline V gene encodes CDR1 SGHDN and CDR2 FVKESK. Trimming left V 0 bases short and J 8 bases short, with 11 bases between. The CDR3 is 14 amino acids. Full variable domain (missing parts from reference TRBV14 and TRBJ1-3): EAGVTQFPSHSVIEKGQTVTLRCDPISGHDNLYWYRRVMGKEIKFLLHFVKESKQDESGMPNNRFLAERTGGTYSTLKVQPAELEDSGVYFCASSQDAKGDTIYFGEGSWLTVV.

This chain links TRBV4-3 with TRBJ2-3; 11 nucleotides agree with TRBD2. The length of the CDR3 is 15 residues. CDR1 is LGHNA and CDR2 is YSLEER in the germline V gene. The V and J ends lost 1 base and 6 bases, in that order; junction bases with no gene match: 3. The DNA for the CDR3 is TGCGCCAGCAGCCAAGGGGCTAGCGGGAGGGATACGCAGTATTTT. This encodes CASSQGASGRDTQYF.

The chain is built from TRBV4-1 and TRBJ2-2; TRBD2 is a possible D gene (6 bases). V lost 6 bases, J lost 6 bases, and 20 bases lay in between. Germline V gene sequence: CDR1 MGHRA, CDR2 YSYEKL. The CDR3 is 16 amino acids. The CDR3 DNA follows: TGCGCCAGCAGTGTCACCAGGGCGGGGAGCGCCGGGGAGCTGTTTTTT. It specifies CASSVTRAGSAGELFF.

This sequence joins TRBV25-1 and TRBJ2-1, with D possibly matching TRBD1 (5 bases). V dropped 4 bases and J dropped 0 bases, with 7 bases sitting between them. CDR3 length: 14 amino acids. CDR1 is MGHDK, CDR2 SYGVNS, per germline. CDR3 DNA sequence: TGTGCCAGCAGTGTAGACAGCTCCTACAATGAGCAGTTCTTC. This gives the protein CASSVDSSYNEQFF. The entire variable domain, with the rest obtained from reference TRBV25-1 and TRBJ2-1, is as follows: EADIYQTPRYLVIGTGKKITLECSQTMGHDKMYWYQQDPGMELHLIHYSYGVNSTEKGDLSSESTVSRIRTEHFPLTLESARPSHTSQYLCASSVDSSYNEQFFGPGTRLTVL.

The CDR3 loop is CASSPTGTQETQYF. The CDR3 coding sequence is TGTGCCAGCAGCCCCACAGGGACCCAAGAGACCCAGTACTTC. The genes are TRBV7-3 and TRBJ2-5; a weak D match, TRBD1 (6 bases). The CDR3 loop spans 14 amino acids. CDR1 is SGHTA, CDR2 FQGTGA, per germline. V was trimmed by 5 bases and J by 1 base, leaving 11 bases between them.

The rearrangement joins TRBV28 to TRBJ2-7; D is perhaps TRBD2 (7 bases). The CDR3 covers 13 residues. The germline V and J ends were trimmed by 3 bases and 5 bases, with 11 bases remaining between them. Germline V lookup: CDR1 MDHEN, CDR2 SYDVKM. CDR3 protein: CASSLGGQDEQYF. CDR3 nucleotides: TGTGCCAGCAGTTTGGGGGGGCAGGACGAGCAGTACTTC.

This chain joins TRBV19 and TRBJ2-7, with D maybe TRBD2 (6 bases). CDR1 is LNHDA and CDR2 is SQIVND in the germline V gene (reference sequence). This CDR3 contains 15 residues. Trimming removed 1 base at V and 2 bases at J, with 12 bases between. In DNA form, the CDR3 reads TGTGCCAGTAGTATAGGGGAGGCGGGCACCTACGAGCAGTACTTC. Protein: CASSIGEAGTYEQYF.